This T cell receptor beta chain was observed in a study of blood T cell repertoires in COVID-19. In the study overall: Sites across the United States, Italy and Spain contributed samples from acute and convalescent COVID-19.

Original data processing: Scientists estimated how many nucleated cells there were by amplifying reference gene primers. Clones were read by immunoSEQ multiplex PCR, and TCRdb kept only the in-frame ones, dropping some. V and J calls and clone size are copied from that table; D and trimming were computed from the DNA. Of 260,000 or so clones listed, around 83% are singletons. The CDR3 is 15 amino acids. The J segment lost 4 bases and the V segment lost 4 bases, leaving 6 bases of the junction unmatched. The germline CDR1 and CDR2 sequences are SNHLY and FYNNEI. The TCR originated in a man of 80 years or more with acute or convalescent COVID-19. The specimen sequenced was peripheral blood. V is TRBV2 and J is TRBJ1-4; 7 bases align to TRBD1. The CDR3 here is CASSGQGDFNEKLFF. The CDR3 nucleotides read TGTGCCAGCAGTGGACAGGGAGACTTTAATGAAAAACTGTTTTTT.